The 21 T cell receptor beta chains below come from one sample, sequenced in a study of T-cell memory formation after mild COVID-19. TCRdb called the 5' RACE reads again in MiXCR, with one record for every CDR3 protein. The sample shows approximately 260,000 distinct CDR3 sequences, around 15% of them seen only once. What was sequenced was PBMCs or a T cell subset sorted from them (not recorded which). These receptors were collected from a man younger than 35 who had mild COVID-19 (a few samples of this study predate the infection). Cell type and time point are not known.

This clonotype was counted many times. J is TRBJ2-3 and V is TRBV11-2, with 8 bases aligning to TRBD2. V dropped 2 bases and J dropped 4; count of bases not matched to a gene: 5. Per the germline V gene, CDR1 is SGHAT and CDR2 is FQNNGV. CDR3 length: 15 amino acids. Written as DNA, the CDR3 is TGTGCCAGCAGCTTACTCGGGGGGGCGGCAGATACGCAGTATTTT. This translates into CASSLLGGAADTQYF. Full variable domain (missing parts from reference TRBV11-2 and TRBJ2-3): EAGVAQSPRYKIIEKRQSVAFWCNPISGHATLYWYQQILGQGPKLLIQFQNNGVVDDSQLPKDRFSAERLKGVDSTLKIQPAKLEDSAVYLCASSLLGGAADTQYFGPGTRLTVL.

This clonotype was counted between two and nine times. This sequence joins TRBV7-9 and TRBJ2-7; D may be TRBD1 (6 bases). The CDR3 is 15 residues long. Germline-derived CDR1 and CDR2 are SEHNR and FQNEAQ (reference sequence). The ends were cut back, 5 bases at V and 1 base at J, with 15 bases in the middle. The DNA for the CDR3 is TGTGCCAGCAGCATACACGGGACACTTTCCTACGAGCAGTACTTC. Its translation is CASSIHGTLSYEQYF.

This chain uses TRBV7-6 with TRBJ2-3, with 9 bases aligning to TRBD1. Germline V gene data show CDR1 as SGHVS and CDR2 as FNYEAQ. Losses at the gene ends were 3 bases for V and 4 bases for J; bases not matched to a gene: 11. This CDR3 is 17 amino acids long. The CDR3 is CASSFVGGQGSPDTQYF. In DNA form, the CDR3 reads TGTGCCAGCAGCTTCGTTGGGGGACAGGGTAGCCCAGATACGCAGTATTTT.

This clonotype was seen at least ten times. In nucleotides, the CDR3 is TGTGCCAGCAGTTTTAACACAGGGAACACTGAAGCTTTCTTT. Its translation is CASSFNTGNTEAFF. J is TRBJ1-1 and V is TRBV12-3 or TRBV12-4; possible D gene TRBD1, 5 bases. The V and J ends lost 3 bases and 1 base respectively, with 9 bases between them. This CDR3 spans 14 amino acids.

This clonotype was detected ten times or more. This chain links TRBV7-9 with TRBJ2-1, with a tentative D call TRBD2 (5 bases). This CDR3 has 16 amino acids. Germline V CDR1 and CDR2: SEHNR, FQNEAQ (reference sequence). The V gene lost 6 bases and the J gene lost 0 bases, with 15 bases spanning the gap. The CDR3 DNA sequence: TGTGCCAGCAGGGCCTACGGGGATCCCTCCTACAATGAGCAGTTCTTC. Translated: CASRAYGDPSYNEQFF.

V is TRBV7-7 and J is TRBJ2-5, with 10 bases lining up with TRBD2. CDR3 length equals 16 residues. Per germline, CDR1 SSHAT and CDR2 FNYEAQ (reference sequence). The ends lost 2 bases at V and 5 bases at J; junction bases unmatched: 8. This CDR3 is CASSLSSSGGAETQYF. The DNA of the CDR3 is TGTGCCAGCAGCTTATCGTCCAGCGGGGGGGCGGAGACCCAGTACTTC.

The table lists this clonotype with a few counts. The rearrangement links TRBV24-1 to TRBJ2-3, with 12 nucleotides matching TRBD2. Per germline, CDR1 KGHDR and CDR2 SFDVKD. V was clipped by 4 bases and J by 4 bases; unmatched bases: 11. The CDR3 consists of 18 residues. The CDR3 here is CATSDYKLAGGHADTQYF. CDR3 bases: TGTGCCACCAGTGACTACAAACTAGCGGGGGGCCACGCAGATACGCAGTATTTT.

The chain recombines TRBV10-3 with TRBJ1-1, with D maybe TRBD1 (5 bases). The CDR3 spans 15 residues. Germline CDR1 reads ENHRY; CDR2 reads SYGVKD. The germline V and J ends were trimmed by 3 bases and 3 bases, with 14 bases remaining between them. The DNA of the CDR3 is TGTGCCATCAGTGAAGGCCTCCGGACATACACTGAAGCTTTCTTT. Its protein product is CAISEGLRTYTEAFF.

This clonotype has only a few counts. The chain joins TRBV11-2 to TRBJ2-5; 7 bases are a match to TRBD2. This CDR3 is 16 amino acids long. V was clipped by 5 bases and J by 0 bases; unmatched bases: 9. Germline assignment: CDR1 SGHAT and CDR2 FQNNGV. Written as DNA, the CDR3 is TGTGCCAGCAGCCCACCTAGCGGTTGGTACCAAGAGACCCAGTACTTC. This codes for CASSPPSGWYQETQYF.

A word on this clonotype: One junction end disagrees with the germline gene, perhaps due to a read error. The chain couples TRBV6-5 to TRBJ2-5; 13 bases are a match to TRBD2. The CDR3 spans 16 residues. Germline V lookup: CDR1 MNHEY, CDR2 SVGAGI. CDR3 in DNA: TGTGCCAGCAGTTCACGACTAGCGGGGGGCTGGGAGATCCAGTACTTC. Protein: CASSSRLAGGWEIQYF.

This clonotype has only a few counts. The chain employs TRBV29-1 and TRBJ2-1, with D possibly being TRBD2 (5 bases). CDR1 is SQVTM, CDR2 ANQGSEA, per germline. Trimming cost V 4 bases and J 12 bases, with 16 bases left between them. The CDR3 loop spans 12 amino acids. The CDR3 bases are TGCAGCGTTGTGGGGATGGGGAGCGGGCAGTTCTTC. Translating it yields CSVVGMGSGQFF.

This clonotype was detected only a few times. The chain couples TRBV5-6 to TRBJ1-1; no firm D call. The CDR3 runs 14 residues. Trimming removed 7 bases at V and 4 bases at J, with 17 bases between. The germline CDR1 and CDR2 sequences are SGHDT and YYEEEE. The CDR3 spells CASLEGPSSTEAFF. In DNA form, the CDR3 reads TGTGCCAGCCTTGAGGGTCCAAGTTCCACTGAAGCTTTCTTT.

The CDR3 reads CARGGQPNTEAFF. In nucleotides, the CDR3 is TGTGCCAGGGGGGGACAACCGAACACTGAAGCTTTCTTT. V usage is TRBV2 and J usage is TRBJ1-1; maybe TRBD1 (6 bases). The germline CDR1 and CDR2 sequences are SNHLY and FYNNEI. Trimming pared 9 bases from V and 1 base from J, leaving 12 bases between. This CDR3 comprises 13 residues.

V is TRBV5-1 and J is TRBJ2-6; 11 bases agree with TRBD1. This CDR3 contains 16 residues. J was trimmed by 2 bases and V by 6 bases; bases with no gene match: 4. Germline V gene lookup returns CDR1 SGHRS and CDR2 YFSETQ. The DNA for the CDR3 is TGCGCCAGCATCGGACAGGGGGCCGCTGGGGCCAACGTCCTGACTTTC. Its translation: CASIGQGAAGANVLTF.

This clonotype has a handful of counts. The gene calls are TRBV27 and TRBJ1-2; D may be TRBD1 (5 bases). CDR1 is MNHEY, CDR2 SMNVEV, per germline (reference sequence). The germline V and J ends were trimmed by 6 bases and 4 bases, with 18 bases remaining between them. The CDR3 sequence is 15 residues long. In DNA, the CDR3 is TGTGCCAGCAGCCGTAGACAGCCCGACCCCTATGGCTACACCTTC. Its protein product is CASSRRQPDPYGYTF.

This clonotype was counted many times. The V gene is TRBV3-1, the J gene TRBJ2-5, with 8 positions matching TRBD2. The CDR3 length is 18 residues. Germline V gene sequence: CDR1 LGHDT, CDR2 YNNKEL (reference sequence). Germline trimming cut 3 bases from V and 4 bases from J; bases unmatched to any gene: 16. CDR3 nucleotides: TGTGCCAGCAGCCACCTGATGACGGGGGGGGTCTCGTCAGAGACCCAGTACTTC. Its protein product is CASSHLMTGGVSSETQYF.

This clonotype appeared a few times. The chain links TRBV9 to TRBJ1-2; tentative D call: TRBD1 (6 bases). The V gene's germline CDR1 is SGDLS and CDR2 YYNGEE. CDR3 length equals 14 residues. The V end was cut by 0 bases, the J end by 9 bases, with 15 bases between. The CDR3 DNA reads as TGTGCCAGCAGCGTAGGATTGCAAGGGGGAAGCTACACCTTC. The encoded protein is CASSVGLQGGSYTF.

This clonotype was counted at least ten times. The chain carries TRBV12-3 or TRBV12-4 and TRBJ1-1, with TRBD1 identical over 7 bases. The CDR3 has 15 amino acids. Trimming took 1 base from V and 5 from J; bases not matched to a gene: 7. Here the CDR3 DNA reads TGTGCCAGCAGTTTAGGGGGACAGTTCGGAACTGAAGCTTTCTTT. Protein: CASSLGGQFGTEAFF.

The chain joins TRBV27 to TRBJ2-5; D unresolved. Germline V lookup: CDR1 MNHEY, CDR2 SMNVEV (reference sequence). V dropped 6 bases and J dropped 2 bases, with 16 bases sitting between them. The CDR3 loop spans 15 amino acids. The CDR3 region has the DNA TGTGCCAGCAGCCCCACTATGGGGAAACAAGAGACCCAGTACTTC. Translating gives CASSPTMGKQETQYF.

The CDR3 coding sequence is TGTGCCAGCTTAGCGGGGGGTCTCACCGGGGAGCTGTTTTTT. Its protein product is CASLAGGLTGELFF. V is TRBV28 and J is TRBJ2-2, with TRBD2 matching over 10 bases. The CDR3 loop spans 14 amino acids. Unmatched junction bases numbered 4, after V lost 8 bases and J lost 4 bases. CDR1 is MDHEN, CDR2 SYDVKM, per germline. The whole variable domain, remainder taken from reference TRBV28 and TRBJ2-2, is DVKVTQSSRYLVKRTGEKVFLECVQDMDHENMFWYRQDPGLGLRLIYFSYDVKMKEKGDIPEGYSVSREKKERFSLILESASTNQTSMYLCASLAGGLTGELFFGEGSRLTVL.

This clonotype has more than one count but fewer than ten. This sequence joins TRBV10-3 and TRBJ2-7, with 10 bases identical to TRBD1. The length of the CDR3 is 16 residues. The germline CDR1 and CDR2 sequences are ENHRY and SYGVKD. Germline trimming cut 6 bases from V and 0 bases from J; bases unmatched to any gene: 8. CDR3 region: CAIRRPGQGSSYEQYF. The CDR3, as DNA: TGTGCCATCAGGAGACCGGGACAGGGGAGCTCCTACGAGCAGTACTTC.